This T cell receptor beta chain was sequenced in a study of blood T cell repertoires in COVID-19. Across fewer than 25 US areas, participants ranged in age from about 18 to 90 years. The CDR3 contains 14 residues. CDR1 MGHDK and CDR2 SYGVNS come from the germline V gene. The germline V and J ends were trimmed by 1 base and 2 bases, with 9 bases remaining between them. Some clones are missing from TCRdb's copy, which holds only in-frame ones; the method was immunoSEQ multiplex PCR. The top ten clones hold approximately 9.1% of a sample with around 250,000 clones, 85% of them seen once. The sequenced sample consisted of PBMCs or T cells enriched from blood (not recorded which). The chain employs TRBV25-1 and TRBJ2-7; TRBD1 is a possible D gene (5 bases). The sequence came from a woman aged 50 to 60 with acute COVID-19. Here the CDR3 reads CASSELKQAYEQYF. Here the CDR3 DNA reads TGTGCCAGCAGTGAATTGAAACAGGCCTACGAGCAGTACTTC.